Below are 20 T cell receptor beta chains sequenced from a single sample in a study of OX40 agonist ivuxolimab in advanced cancers. The data were produced by immunoSEQ multiplex PCR, yet TCRdb's version contains in-frame clones alone and is incomplete. The sample holds over 9,000 clones, approximately 66% seen once. Sequencing used CD4+ or CD8+ T cells sorted from blood, obtained in a trial of the OX40 agonist ivuxolimab. The receptors originated from an adult with an advanced solid tumor such as melanoma, head and neck, liver or kidney cancer.

This rearrangement joins TRBV19 to TRBJ2-3; perhaps TRBD2 as D (6 bases). Trimming took 7 bases from V and 2 from J, leaving 13 bases between them. The germline CDR1 and CDR2 sequences are LNHDA and SQIVND (reference sequence). This CDR3 has 14 amino acids. In DNA form, the CDR3 reads TGTGCCAGTATGGCAAGGGACTTCACAGATACGCAGTATTTT. Its translation is CASMARDFTDTQYF. Together with reference TRBV19 and TRBJ2-3, the CDR3 gives the full variable domain: DGGITQSPKYLFRKEGQNVTLSCEQNLNHDAMYWYRQDPGQGLRLIYYSQIVNDFQKGDIAEGYSVSREKKESFPLTVTSAQKNPTAFYLCASMARDFTDTQYFGPGTRLTVL.

Comment on this clone: Other DNA sequences of this sample code for an identical CDR3. This rearrangement joins TRBV5-6 to TRBJ2-5; TRBD1 is a possible D gene (5 bases). V was pared by 0 bases and J by 1 base, with 10 bases between. Germline-derived CDR1 and CDR2 are SGHDT and YYEEEE. The CDR3 has 15 amino acids. The CDR3 DNA follows: TGTGCCAGCAGCTTGGTCGGGCAGGGCCAAGAGACCCAGTACTTC. Protein product: CASSLVGQGQETQYF.

The V and J genes are TRBV10-3 and TRBJ2-7, with D uncertain. This CDR3 spans 13 amino acids. V dropped 2 bases and J dropped 3 bases, with 8 bases sitting between them. The germline V gene encodes CDR1 ENHRY and CDR2 SYGVKD. In DNA form, the CDR3 reads TGTGCCATCAGTGAGACGGACGGCTACGAGCAGTACTTC. Translated: CAISETDGYEQYF.

This clone is termed medium-sized. The V call is TRBV9, the J call TRBJ2-1; 11 bases line up with TRBD2. This CDR3 has 18 amino acids. Trimming at V came to 0 bases and at J to 3 bases, leaving 8 bases not matched to a gene. CDR1 and CDR2 (germline): SGDLS, YYNGEE. For the CDR3, the DNA is TGTGCCAGCAGCGTAGAGTCTAGCGGGGGGCTCGACTACAATGAGCAGTTCTTC. As protein: CASSVESSGGLDYNEQFF.

DNA of the CDR3: TGTGCCAGCTCACCACCGGCAGCGGTCTCCTACAATGAGCAGTTCTTC. As protein: CASSPPAAVSYNEQFF. V and J are TRBV18 and TRBJ2-1; possible D gene TRBD2, 5 bases. Germline CDR1 reads KGHSH; CDR2 reads LQKENI. The V end lost 0 bases, the J end lost 0 bases, and 9 bases lay between the germline ends. This CDR3 region has 16 residues. Full variable domain (missing parts from reference TRBV18 and TRBJ2-1): NAGVMQNPRHLVRRRGQEARLRCSPMKGHSHVYWYRQLPEEGLKFMVYLQKENIIDESGMPKERFSAEFPKEGPSILRIQQVVRGDSAAYFCASSPPAAVSYNEQFFGPGTRLTVL.

The V gene is TRBV2, the J gene TRBJ2-7; 10 positions agree with TRBD1. The germline gives CDR1 SNHLY, CDR2 FYNNEI. Trimming took 7 bases from V and 5 from J; bases not matched to a gene: 5. The CDR3 is 13 amino acids. The CDR3 sequence: CASIGTGDHEQYF. The CDR3 region has the DNA TGTGCCAGCATCGGGACAGGGGACCACGAGCAGTACTTC. The whole variable domain, remainder taken from reference TRBV2 and TRBJ2-7, is EPEVTQTPSHQVTQMGQEVILRCVPISNHLYFYWYRQILGQKVEFLVSFYNNEISEKSEIFDDQFSVERPDGSNFTLKIRSTKLEDSAMYFCASIGTGDHEQYFGPGTRLTVT.

This chain joins TRBV10-3 and TRBJ2-7; TRBD2 might be the D (5 bases). CDR1 is ENHRY and CDR2 is SYGVKD in the germline V gene. This CDR3 comprises 13 residues. V was clipped by 8 bases and J by 2 bases, with 13 bases between them. CDR3 region: CAIGPGIPYEQYF. CDR3 nucleotides: TGTGCCATCGGTCCCGGGATCCCCTACGAGCAGTACTTC.

This clone was observed a handful of times. The chain recombines TRBV7-9 with TRBJ2-7, with 9 bases matching TRBD1. Germline loops: CDR1 SEHNR, CDR2 FQNEAQ (reference sequence). This CDR3 is 16 amino acids long. Trimming removed 5 bases from V and 5 bases from J; junction bases left unmatched: 13. The DNA of the CDR3 is TGTGCCAGCAGCCCTCCGGACAGGGGAAGTGTTGACGAGCAGTACTTC. Translating it yields CASSPPDRGSVDEQYF.

The chain recombines TRBV27 with TRBJ1-1; no definite D call. V lost 5 bases and J lost 4, with 17 bases in between. The CDR3 totals 15 residues. Germline assignment: CDR1 MNHEY and CDR2 SMNVEV (reference sequence). DNA for the CDR3: TGTGCCAGCAGTCACGGGCCGGGATCGGGCACTGAAGCTTTCTTT. Amino acids: CASSHGPGSGTEAFF.

The chain is built from TRBV10-2 and TRBJ2-7; D is unclear. The CDR3 loop spans 14 amino acids. In germline, CDR1 is WSHSY, CDR2 SAAADI. The V and J ends lost 2 bases and 2 bases respectively, with 10 bases between them. The DNA of the CDR3 is TGCGCCAGCAGTGAGAATACCTTTCCCTACGAGCAGTACTTC. It codes for CASSENTFPYEQYF.

This clone was recorded only once. This chain uses TRBV9 with TRBJ2-2, with D uncertain. Trimming shortened V by 7 bases and J by 0 bases, and 7 bases separated the two germline ends. CDR3 length: 13 amino acids. Germline CDR1 is SGDLS and CDR2 is YYNGEE. The CDR3 bases are TGTGCCAGCCTTGACCCGAACACCGGGGAGCTGTTTTTT. Translated: CASLDPNTGELFF. Based on the CDR3 plus reference TRBV9 and TRBJ2-2, the full variable domain is DSGVTQTPKHLITATGQRVTLRCSPRSGDLSVYWYQQSLDQGLQFLIQYYNGEERAKGNILERFSAQQFPDLHSELNLSSLELGDSALYFCASLDPNTGELFFGEGSRLTVL.

The J gene is TRBJ1-1, the V gene TRBV6-6, with D hard to call. CDR3 length: 15 amino acids. Germline CDR1 MNHNY, CDR2 SVGAGI (reference sequence). V shed 0 bases and J shed 1 base, with 9 bases lying between them. The chain's CDR3 is CASSYSRSRNTEAFF. DNA for the CDR3: TGTGCCAGCAGTTACTCTCGTTCCCGGAACACTGAAGCTTTCTTT.

By its share, this clone is medium-sized. The rearrangement joins TRBV5-4 to TRBJ2-4; weak D call: TRBD2 (5 bases). The germline V and J ends were trimmed by 0 bases and 0 bases, with 10 bases remaining between them. The CDR3 totals 16 residues. CDR1 is SGHNT, CDR2 YYREEE, per germline (reference sequence). CDR3 region: CASSLESGLAKNIQYF. The CDR3 nucleotides are TGTGCCAGCAGCTTGGAAAGCGGATTAGCCAAAAACATTCAGTACTTC.

V and J are TRBV7-9 and TRBJ2-1; 8 bases line up with TRBD1. The CDR3 runs 19 residues. The ends lost 4 bases at V and 4 bases at J; junction bases unmatched: 18. Germline V gives CDR1 SEHNR, CDR2 FQNEAQ (reference sequence). This CDR3 is CASSSSGQGALGGYNEQFF. The CDR3 DNA reads as TGTGCCAGCAGCTCCTCCGGACAGGGAGCCTTAGGGGGGTACAATGAGCAGTTCTTC.

V usage is TRBV11-2 and J usage is TRBJ2-5, with TRBD1 matching over 7 bases. The V segment lost 5 bases and the J segment 2 bases; nucleotides outside the gene matches: 11. The CDR3 is 16 residues long. In germline, CDR1 is SGHAT, CDR2 FQNNGV. Here the CDR3 reads CASSPRTGGLQETQYF. The CDR3 DNA reads as TGTGCCAGCAGCCCCCGGACAGGAGGCCTTCAAGAGACCCAGTACTTC.

The chain has TRBV11-2 and TRBJ2-1; maybe TRBD2 (7 bases). The CDR3 is 17 amino acids. Germline V gene data show CDR1 as SGHAT and CDR2 as FQNNGV. V shed 0 bases and J shed 6 bases, with 18 bases lying between them. The CDR3 reads CASSLDLGGGAPNEQFF. As DNA, the CDR3 is TGTGCCAGCAGCTTAGACCTCGGTGGGGGGGCCCCCAATGAGCAGTTCTTC.

The chain combines TRBV9 with TRBJ2-7; the match to TRBD1 covers 7 bases. The trim removed 0 bases at V and 0 bases at J, leaving 6 bases unmatched. Germline loops: CDR1 SGDLS, CDR2 YYNGEE. CDR3 length: 16 residues. CDR3 sequence (DNA): TGTGCCAGCAGCGTAGAGGCCGGGACAGCCTCCTACGAGCAGTACTTC. Translating gives CASSVEAGTASYEQYF.

The rearrangement uses TRBV7-9 and TRBJ2-1; 7 nucleotides align to TRBD2. The germline CDR1 and CDR2 sequences are SEHNR and FQNEAQ (reference sequence). The V gene end was trimmed by 5 bases and the J gene end by 3 bases; junction bases not matched to a gene: 10. The CDR3 covers 16 residues. The CDR3 DNA follows: TGTGCCAGCAGCCCGACTTCAGCGGGGTTCTACAATGAGCAGTTCTTC. This codes for CASSPTSAGFYNEQFF.

V usage is TRBV4-3 and J usage is TRBJ2-3; D is possibly TRBD2 (5 bases). The CDR3 length is 15 residues. Germline V lookup: CDR1 LGHNA, CDR2 YSLEER. Trimming removed 0 bases at V and 6 bases at J, with 13 bases between. CDR3 protein: CASSQDRGFLDTQYF. CDR3 bases: TGCGCCAGCAGCCAAGATCGGGGATTTCTGGATACGCAGTATTTT.

The CDR3 region is CASSLKGHEQYF. The CDR3 DNA reads as TGTGCCAGCAGCTTAAAAGGGCACGAGCAGTACTTC. The chain uses TRBV11-2 and TRBJ2-7; D not certain. The length of the CDR3 is 12 residues. The V gene lost 2 bases and the J gene lost 5 bases, with 7 bases spanning the gap. Germline assignment: CDR1 SGHAT and CDR2 FQNNGV.